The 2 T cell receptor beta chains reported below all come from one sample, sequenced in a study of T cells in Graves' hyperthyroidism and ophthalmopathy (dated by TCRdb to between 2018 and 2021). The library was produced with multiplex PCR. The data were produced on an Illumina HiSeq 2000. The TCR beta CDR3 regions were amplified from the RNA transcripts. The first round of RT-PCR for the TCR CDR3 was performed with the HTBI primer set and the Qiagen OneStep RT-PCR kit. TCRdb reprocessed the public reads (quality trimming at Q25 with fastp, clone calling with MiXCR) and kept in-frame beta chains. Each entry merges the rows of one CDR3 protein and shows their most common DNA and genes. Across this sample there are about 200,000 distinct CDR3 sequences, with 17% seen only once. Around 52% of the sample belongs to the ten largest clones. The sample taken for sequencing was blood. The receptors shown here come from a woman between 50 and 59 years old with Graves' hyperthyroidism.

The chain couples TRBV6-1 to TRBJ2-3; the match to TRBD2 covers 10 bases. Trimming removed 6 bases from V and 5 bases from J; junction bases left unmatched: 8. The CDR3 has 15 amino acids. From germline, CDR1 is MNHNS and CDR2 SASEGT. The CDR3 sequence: CASSLSGRALDTQYF. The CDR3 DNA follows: TGTGCCAGCAGCCTCAGCGGGAGGGCCCTAGATACGCAGTATTTT.

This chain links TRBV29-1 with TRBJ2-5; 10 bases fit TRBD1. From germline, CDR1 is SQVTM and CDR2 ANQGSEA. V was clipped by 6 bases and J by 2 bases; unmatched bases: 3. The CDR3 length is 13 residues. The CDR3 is CSVGQGRQETQYF. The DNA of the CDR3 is TGCAGCGTGGGACAGGGGAGACAAGAGACCCAGTACTTC.